Following are 23 T cell receptor beta chains from one sample sequenced in a study of a mutant IDH1 vaccine in newly diagnosed glioma (dated by TCRdb to about 2021). Library preparation used the immunoSEQ multiplex PCR assay. Entries here come from immuneACCESS through TCRdb and include only in-frame sequences with V and J called. Some clones fail to appear in such tables; in the studies checked, an unresolved V gene covers under half of the shortfall, and the cause of the remainder is unknown. The sample contains approximately 33,000 clones, 65% to 80% of them found a single time. Of the sample, more than 7% is held by the ten largest clones. This sample's time point label indicates: week 47, end of study. Each vaccine dose was 300 ug of a 20-mer mutant IDH1 peptide in Montanide, given subcutaneously with topical imiquimod. What these receptors recognize is not known. The material was PBMCs, obtained from a glioma patient whose treatment included an IDH1 peptide vaccine. Receptors were obtained from a middle-aged man with glioma.

The V and J genes are TRBV14 and TRBJ2-1; D is uncertain. The length of the CDR3 is 14 residues. V was cut by 2 bases and J by 5 bases, with 10 bases left in between. Germline CDR1 reads SGHDN; CDR2 reads FVKESK. The CDR3 DNA reads as TGTGCCAGCAGCCAACGCCGGGCGAACAATGAGCAGTTCTTC. Translation gives CASSQRRANNEQFF. Drawing the rest from reference TRBV14 and TRBJ2-1, the complete variable domain is EAGVTQFPSHSVIEKGQTVTLRCDPISGHDNLYWYRRVMGKEIKFLLHFVKESKQDESGMPNNRFLAERTGGTYSTLKVQPAELEDSGVYFCASSQRRANNEQFFGPGTRLTVL.

This chain links TRBV11-2 with TRBJ2-2; 7 bases line up with TRBD2. Trimming took 1 base from V and 1 from J; bases not matched to a gene: 3. There are 16 residues in the CDR3. Germline V gene data show CDR1 as SGHAT and CDR2 as FQNNGV. The CDR3 bases are TGTGCCAGCAGCTTAGCACTAGCGCGGAACACCGGGGAGCTGTTTTTT. Protein sequence: CASSLALARNTGELFF.

V usage is TRBV23-1 and J usage is TRBJ1-2; 8 nucleotides align to TRBD1. TRBV23-1 is placed among ORFs of uncertain function. CDR3 length equals 16 residues. V shed 0 bases and J 3 bases; nucleotides not matched to a gene: 6. This CDR3 is CASSQSGQVGDYGYTF. In nucleotides, the CDR3 is TGCGCCAGCAGTCAATCGGGACAGGTTGGAGACTATGGCTACACCTTC.

This CDR3 is CAINHSGQQETQYF. The DNA for the CDR3 is TGTGCCATCAATCACTCGGGCCAACAAGAGACCCAGTACTTC. The rearrangement links TRBV10-3 to TRBJ2-5; no reliable D call. Germline V gene data show CDR1 as ENHRY and CDR2 as SYGVKD. V lost 7 bases and J 2 bases, leaving 14 bases between the germline ends. The CDR3 extends over 14 amino acids.

The V and J genes are TRBV30 and TRBJ2-3, with TRBD2 matching 9 bases. V lost 0 bases, J lost 0 bases, and 4 bases stayed unmatched. Per the germline V gene, CDR1 is GTSNPN and CDR2 is SVGIG (reference sequence). The CDR3 is made up of 16 amino acids. CDR3 nucleotides: TGTGCCTGGAGTGTAGGGCTAGCGGGAAGCACAGATACGCAGTATTTT. Amino acid sequence: CAWSVGLAGSTDTQYF.

This chain connects TRBV11-3 to TRBJ2-3; 7 bases map to TRBD2. Looked up from germline, CDR1 is SGHNT and CDR2 is YENEEA. The CDR3 runs 15 residues. Trimming at V came to 5 bases and at J to 5 bases, leaving 10 bases not matched to a gene. CDR3 in amino acids: CASSRGAGVGDTQYF. CDR3 nucleotide sequence: TGTGCCAGCAGCCGCGGGGCGGGAGTTGGAGATACGCAGTATTTT.

This clone occurred a few times. The rearrangement uses TRBV25-1 and TRBJ1-2; D is unresolved. The CDR3 runs 12 residues. The germline V gene has CDR1 MGHDK and CDR2 SYGVNS. Trimming took off 4 bases at V and 4 bases at J, with 7 bases between the two ends. The CDR3 DNA sequence: TGTGCCAGCAGTGGGACTGGCTATGGCTACACCTTC. Translation gives CASSGTGYGYTF.

The rearrangement uses TRBV6-5 and TRBJ1-1; 10 nucleotides agree with TRBD1. Looked up from germline, CDR1 is MNHEY and CDR2 is SVGAGI. The junction had 9 bases not matched to a gene; V was cut back by 6 bases and J by 5 bases. The CDR3 is 15 residues long. The CDR3 here is CASSYRRDRGTEAFF. The CDR3 region has the DNA TGTGCCAGCAGCTACCGCCGGGACAGGGGAACTGAAGCTTTCTTT.

This rearrangement joins TRBV5-1 to TRBJ1-4, with D perhaps matching TRBD1 (6 bases). Germline V gives CDR1 SGHRS, CDR2 YFSETQ. V gave up 4 bases and J gave up 5 bases, with 15 bases separating them. CDR3 size: 15 residues. DNA for the CDR3: TGCGCCAGCAGCCCCGCCAGGGGCAGGAATGAAAAACTGTTTTTT. Protein product: CASSPARGRNEKLFF.

V usage is TRBV5-5 and J usage is TRBJ2-7, with D perhaps given as TRBD1 or TRBD2 (6 bases each). CDR1 SGHKS and CDR2 YYEKEE come from the germline V gene (reference sequence). The CDR3 length is 14 residues. V was cut by 4 bases and J by 2 bases, with 13 bases left in between. CDR3 sequence (DNA): TGTGCCAGCAGCCTGGCGGGACATCCCTACGAGCAGTACTTC. This translates into CASSLAGHPYEQYF.

This clone was counted between two and nine times. This chain joins TRBV19 and TRBJ2-7; D remains unclear. V was trimmed by 6 bases and J by 3 bases, leaving 12 bases between them. Germline V CDR1 and CDR2: LNHDA, SQIVND (reference sequence). The CDR3 has 13 amino acids. CDR3 sequence: CASRRDPDYEQYV. The DNA of the CDR3 is TGTGCCAGTAGAAGGGATCCGGACTACGAGCAGTACGTC.

The chain is built from TRBV27 and TRBJ2-7; D is undetermined. CDR3 length equals 13 residues. V was shortened by 10 bases and J by 0 bases, with 13 bases between the two germline ends. From germline, CDR1 is MNHEY and CDR2 SMNVEV (reference sequence). The CDR3 DNA reads as TGTGCCACTGCTTCTTCGGTCTCCTACGAGCAGTACTTC. It translates to CATASSVSYEQYF.

The chain joins TRBV19 to TRBJ1-2; D uncertain. The germline V gene has CDR1 LNHDA and CDR2 SQIVND (reference sequence). Trimming took off 0 bases at V and 8 bases at J, with 7 bases between the two ends. This CDR3 contains 12 residues. Written as DNA, the CDR3 is TGTGCCAGTAGTATAGACCGCAGGGGCTACACCTTC. This translates into CASSIDRRGYTF.

This sequence joins TRBV5-1 and TRBJ1-1; D unclear. The CDR3 is 14 residues long. Looked up from germline, CDR1 is SGHRS and CDR2 is YFSETQ. V lost 7 bases and J 1 base, leaving 14 bases between the germline ends. The CDR3 here is CASRATAENTEAFF. Here the CDR3 DNA reads TGCGCCAGCCGGGCTACAGCGGAGAACACTGAAGCTTTCTTT.

This sequence joins TRBV5-1 and TRBJ2-1; 10 nucleotides agree with TRBD1. There are 14 residues in the CDR3. V shed 4 bases and J 4 bases; nucleotides not matched to a gene: 2. Germline V gene data show CDR1 as SGHRS and CDR2 as YFSETQ. The chain's CDR3 is CASSVDRGYNEQFF. The DNA of the CDR3 is TGCGCCAGCAGCGTGGACAGGGGGTACAATGAGCAGTTCTTC.

The chain links TRBV11-3 to TRBJ2-2; D gene ambiguous. The CDR3 loop spans 12 amino acids. Between the trimmed V and J ends, which lost 3 bases and 8 bases, there was a span of 7 bases. Germline V gene data show CDR1 as SGHNT and CDR2 as YENEEA. This CDR3 is CASSFSFGELFF. As DNA, the CDR3 is TGTGCCAGCAGCTTTTCCTTTGGGGAGCTGTTTTTT.

The chain carries TRBV28 and TRBJ1-2; D is uncertain. V dropped 2 bases and J dropped 6 bases, with 10 bases sitting between them. The CDR3 length is 13 residues. Germline CDR1 reads MDHEN; CDR2 reads SYDVKM. CDR3 nucleotides: TGTGCCAGCAGTTTAACCTTCGCGAATGGCTACACCTTC. Translating gives CASSLTFANGYTF.

The genes are TRBV7-2 and TRBJ1-1, with D tentatively TRBD1 (5 bases). CDR1 and CDR2 from the germline V gene are SGHTA and FQGNSA. V lost 5 bases, J lost 5 bases, and 15 bases lay in between. The CDR3 runs to 14 residues. The chain's CDR3 is CASSPESGRTEAFF. In DNA form, the CDR3 reads TGTGCCAGCAGCCCCGAGTCAGGGCGGACTGAAGCTTTCTTT.

The V and J genes are TRBV6-1 and TRBJ1-2; D not certain. V gave up 2 bases and J gave up 3 bases, with 10 bases separating them. CDR1 is MNHNS and CDR2 is SASEGT in the germline V gene. This CDR3 region has 14 residues. The CDR3 protein is CASSEPGIDYGYTF. DNA for the CDR3: TGTGCCAGCAGTGAACCGGGAATCGACTATGGCTACACCTTC.

This chain joins TRBV4-1 and TRBJ2-1; TRBD1 might be the D (5 bases). This CDR3 is built from 15 residues. Germline loops: CDR1 MGHRA, CDR2 YSYEKL. The germline V and J ends were trimmed by 1 base and 6 bases, with 13 bases remaining between them. In DNA form, the CDR3 reads TGCGCCAGCAGCCAAGTCGGTCAGGGCCGCAATGAGCAGTTCTTC. Translated, it gives CASSQVGQGRNEQFF.

This clone was seen only once. The chain carries TRBV29-1 and TRBJ2-3; D gene uncertain. CDR1 is SQVTM, CDR2 ANQGSEA, per germline. This CDR3 contains 13 residues. V dropped 2 bases and J dropped 2 bases, with 8 bases sitting between them. Here the CDR3 DNA reads TGCAGCGTTGAAAGCGAGTACACAGATACGCAGTATTTT. As protein: CSVESEYTDTQYF.

This clone was seen once. This sequence joins TRBV29-1 and TRBJ2-3; 10 bases are a match to TRBD2. Per germline, CDR1 SQVTM and CDR2 ANQGSEA. J gave up 0 bases and V 5 bases, and 2 bases lay outside the gene matches. The CDR3 is made up of 14 amino acids. The CDR3 DNA is TGCAGCGTTATAGCGGGAGGTAGCACAGATACGCAGTATTTT. Translated, it gives CSVIAGGSTDTQYF.

The chain carries TRBV10-3 and TRBJ1-2, with D unresolved. The length of the CDR3 is 13 residues. Germline lookup yields CDR1 ENHRY and CDR2 SYGVKD. The ends were cut back, 4 bases at V and 7 bases at J, with 13 bases in the middle. DNA for the CDR3: TGTGCCATCAGTGGGGATAGTAGGGTTGGCTACACCTTC. Residues: CAISGDSRVGYTF.